This T cell receptor (beta chain) was profiled in a study of blood T cell repertoires in COVID-19 (dated by TCRdb to about 2020). Background for the entire study: The collaborator samples originated in the United States, Italy and Spain and spanned the acute and convalescent phases of COVID-19. The material from the prospective study consisted of cDNA or gDNA derived from T cells, B-cell-depleted T cells, or PBMCs. Deeply sampled blood TCRbeta repertoires from subjects exposed to, actively infected with, or recovered from COVID-19 were included in the dataset. The repertoires were made available in a free public database intended to serve as a resource for research on the immune response to SARS-CoV-2. Samples were obtained from the ongoing ImmuneRACE study (first 160 participants) and from over 1,000 subjects provided by 6 global collaborators. Nearly every sample came with metadata listing a de-identified subject ID, COVID-19 status, age in years and sex. Where HLA class I and class II types were available, the types were taken from metadata supplied by the sample provider, not from assay-based typing. Findings and caveats that apply to the study as a whole: How much clinical and demographic metadata was included differed by source and by participant, and the metadata was provided uncurated.

Reading from cysteine to phenylalanine, the CDR3 counts 13 amino acids. Only CDR3 DNA is held: 39 bases, read in frame from base 1. A distance of 11 bases separates the germline ends of V and J, which lose 3 bases and 6 bases respectively. CDR1 and CDR2 (LNHDA, SQIVND) derive from the germline V gene (reference sequence). In regard to this clone: Its target antigen remains unknown. No qualities accompany the bases; no much larger clone lies one base away.

Whole blood was collected in K2EDTA tubes by collaborating institutions according to the institutions' own protocols. Collaborator samples were shipped for TCRbeta analysis as frozen whole blood, isolated PBMCs, or DNA extracted from either sample type. TCRbeta CDR3 regions were amplified from genomic DNA by means of the immunoSEQ Assay, a bias-controlled multiplex PCR. On the study's bioinformatics: The number of nucleated cells in each sample was estimated by amplification of reference gene primers within the assay. Sequence reads were collapsed and filtered to measure the absolute abundance of every unique TCRbeta CDR3 rearrangement. Productive Simpson clonality was computed per sample as the square root of Simpson's diversity index over productive rearrangements. This is the immuneACCESS table as TCRdb keeps it, with only in-frame sequences that have V and J called. A part of the clones is gone; compared with another copy, unresolved V genes explain less than half, and the rest is unexplained. That table furnishes V, J and clone size, whereas the DNA furnished D and trimming. The sample profile shows approximately 100,000 clones; around 85% of them were found once. The ten largest clones add up to around 12% of the sample.

The sequence joins TRBV19 to TRBJ1-1, and TRBD1 may be the D gene, going by 6 matching bases. This TCR was sampled from a human donor in a cohort sampled during active COVID-19. The sample taken for sequencing was peripheral blood. CDR3 region: CASSIEQGSEAFF. The nucleotide sequence is TGTGCCAGTAGTATCGAACAGGGATCTGAAGCTTTCTTT.